A selection of T cell receptor beta chains follows, all from one sample in a study of beta chain features in type 1 diabetes. This table comes from immunoSEQ multiplex PCR, and its TCRdb copy is limited to in-frame clones, with some not included. The sample contains a few hundred thousand clones, over 11% of which appear only once. The specimen was naive CD4+ T cells from blood. Receptors were obtained from a man between 25 and 39 years old with type 1 diabetes. CDR3s include the opening cysteine and the closing phenylalanine or tryptophan. For some rows the clone size is stated as once, few or many, or as a class when expanded; others skip it.

j_gene: TRBJ2-7
abundance: few
v_gene: TRBV6-4
CDR3aa: CASSDPDRGGGHEQYF

j_gene: TRBJ1-5
abundance: few
v_gene: TRBV30
CDR3aa: CAWSHDRYSNQPQHF

j_gene: TRBJ2-1
abundance: .
v_gene: TRBV10-3
CDR3aa: CAISEPGLAGGGENEQFF

j_gene: TRBJ1-1
abundance: .
v_gene: TRBV5-1
CDR3aa: CASSLEGPEAFF

j_gene: TRBJ1-1
abundance: few
v_gene: TRBV28
CDR3aa: CASSPGGQITEAFF

j_gene: TRBJ2-3
abundance: few
v_gene: TRBV18
CDR3aa: CASSPSGTGGRDTQYF

j_gene: TRBJ2-5
abundance: .
v_gene: TRBV5-1
CDR3aa: CASSTGPRGETQYF

j_gene: TRBJ2-5
abundance: .
v_gene: TRBV29-1
CDR3aa: CSVERHREETQYF

j_gene: TRBJ2-5
abundance: .
v_gene: TRBV10-1
CDR3aa: CASSPGGRETQYF

j_gene: TRBJ1-1
abundance: .
v_gene: TRBV7-9
CDR3aa: CASSLPEGNTEAFF

j_gene: TRBJ2-3
abundance: .
v_gene: TRBV9
CDR3aa: CASSVAVREGQDTQYF

j_gene: TRBJ2-1
abundance: few
v_gene: TRBV7-9
CDR3aa: CASSRASARDEQFF

j_gene: TRBJ1-3
abundance: once
v_gene: TRBV29-1
CDR3aa: CSVAFWQGAGNTIYF

j_gene: TRBJ1-3
abundance: few
v_gene: TRBV19
CDR3aa: CASSTTSPGNTIYF

j_gene: TRBJ2-7
abundance: .
v_gene: TRBV7-9
CDR3aa: CASSPFTSGTSYEQYF

j_gene: TRBJ2-7
abundance: .
v_gene: TRBV7-2
CDR3aa: CASSLRGGFEYEQYF

j_gene: TRBJ1-2
abundance: .
v_gene: TRBV28
CDR3aa: CASSLSRDSNGYTF

j_gene: TRBJ2-7
abundance: few
v_gene: TRBV30
CDR3aa: CAWRKGLAGEYEQYF

j_gene: TRBJ2-1
abundance: few
v_gene: TRBV7-2
CDR3aa: CASSRDRMNNEQFF

j_gene: TRBJ2-7
abundance: few
v_gene: TRBV6-5
CDR3aa: CASSYSITGREEQYF

j_gene: TRBJ2-1
abundance: few
v_gene: TRBV2
CDR3aa: CASSEPQTSGRPYNEQFF